This T cell receptor (beta chain) was captured in a study of cytomegalovirus exposure and HLA in healthy donors (dated by TCRdb to between 2016 and 2019). Study-wide context: According to an earlier analysis of a few hundred of the donors, about 179 million T cells yielded 120 million or so unique TCR beta sequences and approximately 300 Gb of sequence data. To predict cytomegalovirus infection status, the study combined high-throughput TCR immunosequencing, statistical association of individual TCRs with disease status, and machine learning. The number of donors typed differed by locus, with roughly 620-630 for A, B, C, DRB1 and DQB1, 522 for DQA1, 600 to 610 for DPA1, and over 400 for DPB1. Donor age, sex, ethnicity and CMV serostatus were collected together with the repertoire data. Among the roughly 400 genotyped donors, around 81% belonged to the genetic ancestry cluster associated with self-reported Caucasian donors. Several DR-DQ haplotypes were treated as single units for association and clustering because of strong linkage in the cohort. Across some 400 genotyped donors of the cohort, an average of about 240,000 unique TCR beta nucleotide sequences per donor were sequenced, and roughly 20% of those sequences were non-productive. HLA typing covered class I and class II loci at four-digit resolution. In addition to the first cohort of around 670 subjects, a separate validation cohort of approximately 110 different subjects was used. A later genetic analysis took genome-wide SNP genotypes for about three fifths of the roughly 670 donors and used that subset as a discovery cohort. A later analysis re-analyzed previously published TCR beta repertoires from 600 to 850 donors and added high-resolution HLA genotyping to study TCR occurrence patterns. All discovery cohort repertoires had been generated using a single sequencing platform. The later analysis used no new phenotypic data to find candidate immune exposures, relying instead on TCR beta sequences and their occurrence across donors. The study was designed to test whether signatures of past pathogen exposure could be identified by cataloging public T cell receptors. The study profiled the T cell repertoires of under 850 subjects by immunosequencing and related them to cytomegalovirus serostatus. To decide whether each TCR beta V gene segment behaved as functional or pseudogenic, an earlier analysis of several hundred of the donors relied on high-throughput TCR beta sequencing. Roughly 300 gigabases of sequencing data and around 80 million unique TCR sequences made up an early release that covered approximately 700 HLA-typed donors.

Libraries were prepared through the immunoSEQ multiplex PCR assay. For the multiplex PCR, a mixture combining 60 forward primers for TCR Vbeta segments and 13 reverse primers for TCR Jbeta segments was used. The CDR3 region of rearranged TCR beta genes was amplified from genomic DNA by a multiplex PCR assay. Amplified TCR beta libraries were sequenced as 87-base-pair reads on the Illumina HiSeq System. As for the original processing: Across the 500 to 850 repertoires, a later analysis counted 75 million to 90 million unique TCR beta chains, around 10 million of which were shared by at least two donors. A nearest-neighbor algorithm error-corrected the raw reads and collapsed the reads into unique sequences, merging closely related sequences to remove PCR and sequencing errors. To assign V, D and J gene segments, CDR3 sequences were aligned to IMGT reference sequences. For a sequence to be retained, a match of at least six nucleotides was required to both a V gene segment and a J gene segment. A rearrangement was called productive if the CDR3 had no stop codons and remained in frame with V and J, and every other rearrangement was called non-productive. CDR3 was defined by IMGT convention, running from the second conserved V-encoded cysteine to the conserved J-encoded phenylalanine. The earlier analysis of about 530 of the donors excluded any sequence lacking an unambiguous match to a single V gene segment. An earlier analysis of approximately 590 of the donors called V segments functional above 56.7% productive rearrangements and segregating when the between-donor standard deviation exceeded 5%. A statistical classification framework was built for diagnosing cytomegalovirus status from the catalog of TCR beta chain sequences. In a later analysis, V and J genes were assigned by comparing TCR nucleotide sequences against IMGT/GENE-DB human TR gene sequences. The TCRdist pipeline was used in a later analysis to assign CDR3 sequences and most-parsimonious VDJ recombination scenarios. A later analysis defined each TCR beta chain by its CDR3 amino acid sequence plus V-gene family, and excluded reads lacking a unique V-gene family. In a later analysis, fewer than 650 highly shared, low-generation-probability nucleotide sequences were removed to address suspected cross-contamination and a sequencing artifact. In a later analysis, a clonal expansion index was calculated for each public chain from normalized within-repertoire ranks of inferred template counts. In a later analysis, generation probabilities were computed using a VDJ recombination model fitted to out-of-frame rearrangements, and the results were checked against IGoR. In a later analysis, TCR-TCR, TCR-HLA and TCR-CMV co-occurrence was scored with hypergeometric tests, and a repertoire-size bias correction was applied to TCR pairs. To estimate false discovery rates, a later analysis permuted the HLA or CMV assignments 20 times. In a later analysis, co-occurring TCRs were grouped using DBSCAN, and TCRdist sequence similarity was added for clustering within HLA-allele-positive subsets. Co-occurrence clustering excluded repertoires with fewer than 30,000 or more than 120,000 public chains, plus five with anomalous nucleotide sharing. Held by TCRdb, this immuneACCESS table contains in-frame sequences only and omits some clones. Under half of the omission traces to an unresolved V gene where checked; the cause of the rest is unknown. The V and J calls and the clone size are those of that table, but D and trimming were determined from the DNA. In all, the sample holds roughly 130,000 clones, and roughly 80% of those were seen once. The ten largest clonotypes hold 1% of the sample.

Summary of the overall study and its limitations: According to a later genetic analysis, donors in an Asian-associated ancestry cluster had fewer N-insertions in productive TCRs than the roughly 670-donor mean. HLA typing was unavailable for some donors at each locus, so association tests used only the typed subset. A further reported finding was that TCR beta sequences accurately predicted the HLA-A and HLA-B alleles for most subjects in the first cohort. A few of the identified cytomegalovirus-associated TCR beta chains were confirmed in vitro to be specific for cytomegalovirus antigens. V-gene and J-gene trimming of TCR beta chains was associated with a missense DCLRE1C variant in a later genetic analysis, and the association was replicated in an independent cohort. Strong co-occurrence of HLA alleles, especially DR and DQ, made assigning TCR associations to individual alleles difficult. Most TCR sequences were seen in very few donors, while some public TCRs were found in many individuals. A later analysis found that HLA-associated TCR beta chains were more clonally expanded and had lower generation probabilities than equally common non-associated chains. Correlated functional status among segregating V segments might be attributable to linkage disequilibrium, but an unknown experimental factor could not be ruled out. Immune exposure information for the cohort was limited to CMV serostatus. The sequencing pipeline was judged likely to have produced a cluster of highly shared sequence variants as a technical artifact. Some IMGT-functional V segments, including TRBV6-2 and TRBV6-3, could not be told apart with the 87-base-pair reads, so those segments were excluded. An earlier analysis of some 560 of the donors showed that most TCR beta V segments appeared in productive rearrangements either about 87% or about 30% of the time, which broadly matched IMGT annotations. It was suggested by the authors that the approach could potentially be generalized to other disease states and immunological phenotypes. Specific HLA alleles were associated with over 15,000 TCR beta sequences at a false discovery rate of 0.05 in a later analysis. A later analysis found that most CMV-associated TCR beta chains appeared HLA-restricted, with HLA associations seemingly driven largely by CMV exposure. Roughly uniform sequencing depth across donors was assumed in presence/absence analyses, although this assumption may not hold. The study listed 150 to 200 TCR beta chains as associated with cytomegalovirus. Because counts were too low, some 17 rarely observed V segments, including chromosome 9 orphons, were excluded from the earlier analysis of about 500 of the donors. Cytomegalovirus status was reported to be diagnosed by the classifier with high specificity and sensitivity in both the original and validation cohorts. This cohort had only TCR beta chains sequenced, and the lack of alpha or paired-chain data limited which features could be detected. Several of the top co-occurrence clusters appeared to be linked to parvovirus B19, influenza, CMV and Epstein-Barr virus, according to a later analysis. According to a later analysis, TCR association rates differed among HLA loci, with DRB1 alleles showing the most associated TCRs and HLA-C alleles showing the fewest.

In total, around 600 healthy bone marrow donors made up the cohort. All cohort members were sampled while nominally healthy, although unrecorded immune exposures were likely present. The donor was CMV seronegative and belonged to the group of over 350 seronegative cohort members. Every donor gave a peripheral blood sample, and the peripheral blood mononuclear cells from that sample were used for TCR beta sequencing. Genomic DNA extraction from the blood cell samples was performed with the Qiagen DNeasy Blood Extraction Kit. Turning to this clone: The target of this receptor is not known. The sample holds no much larger clone one base away, and base qualities are not on file.

CDR1 and CDR2, looked up from the germline V gene (reference sequence), are GTSNPN and SVGIG. The CDR3 numbers 13 residues from cysteine through phenylalanine. Just the 39-base CDR3 DNA is kept, in frame starting at base 1. V was cut back by 2 bases and J by 0 bases, leaving a gap of 8 bases between them. Sequenced material: PBMCs. This TCR was recovered from a man aged 40-49 years in good health and CMV-seronegative. The rearrangement joined TRBV30 to TRBJ2-7; TRBD1 is a weak D gene call, 6 bases matching. The CDR3 in this case is CAWSTGSSYEQYF. At the DNA level, the sequence is TGTGCCTGGAGTACAGGGAGCTCCTACGAGCAGTACTTC.